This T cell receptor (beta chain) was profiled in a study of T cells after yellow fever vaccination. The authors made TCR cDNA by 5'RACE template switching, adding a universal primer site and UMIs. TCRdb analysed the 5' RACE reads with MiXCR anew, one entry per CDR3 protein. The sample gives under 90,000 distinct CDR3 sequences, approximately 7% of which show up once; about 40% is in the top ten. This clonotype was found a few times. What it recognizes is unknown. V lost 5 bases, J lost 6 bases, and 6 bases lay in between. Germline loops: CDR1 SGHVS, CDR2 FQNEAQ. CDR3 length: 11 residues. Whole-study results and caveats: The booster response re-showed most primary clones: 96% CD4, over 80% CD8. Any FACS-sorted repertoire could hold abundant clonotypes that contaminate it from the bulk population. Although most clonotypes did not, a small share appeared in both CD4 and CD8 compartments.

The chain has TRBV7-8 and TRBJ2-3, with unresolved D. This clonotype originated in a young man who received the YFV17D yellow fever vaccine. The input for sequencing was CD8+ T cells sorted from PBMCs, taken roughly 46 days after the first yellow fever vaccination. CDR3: CASSSEDTQYF. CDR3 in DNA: TGTGCCAGCAGCAGCGAGGATACGCAGTATTTT.